This is a list of T cell receptor beta chains from one sample in a study of radiotherapy plus CTLA-4 blockade in lung cancer. Repertoires were generated with immunoSEQ multiplex PCR, while TCRdb's copy carries only in-frame clones and drops some. The sample includes roughly 90,000 clones, 88% of them seen just once. The sequencing here drew on peripheral blood, taken from a patient treated with radiotherapy plus ipilimumab. Source of these receptors: a human donor with non-small cell lung cancer that progressed on radiotherapy plus ipilimumab. The CDR3 runs from the conserved cysteine through the conserved F or W. The D gene is left open where the match is weak. Size is omitted from some rows. Given values are once, few, many or a class for expanded clones.

V: TRBV14
D: .
J: TRBJ1-1
size: .
CDR3: CASSQDLLPGLGAFF
DNA: TGTGCCAGCAGCCAAGATCTACTGCCGGGGTTAGGAGCTTTCTTT

V: TRBV15
D: .
J: TRBJ2-3
size: .
CDR3: CATNSGWDVDTQYF
DNA: TGTGCCACCAACAGCGGATGGGATGTAGATACGCAGTATTTT

V: TRBV7-6
D: .
J: TRBJ1-2
size: .
CDR3: CAGPPSVFTF
DNA: TGTGCCGGCCCACCTAGTGTTTTCACCTTC

V: TRBV5-8
D: .
J: TRBJ2-1
size: .
CDR3: CASSFVLEQFF
DNA: TGTGCCAGCAGCTTCGTTCTTGAGCAGTTCTTC

V: TRBV20-1
D: TRBD2
J: TRBJ2-7
size: .
CDR3: CSAQRETLQYF
DNA: TGCAGTGCTCAGCGGGAAACGCTCCAGTACTTC

V: TRBV11-3
D: TRBD1
J: TRBJ1-2
size: .
CDR3: CASSLDAGGLVNGYTF
DNA: TGTGCCAGCAGCTTAGATGCAGGGGGCTTGGTGAATGGCTACACCTTC

V: TRBV6-1
D: .
J: TRBJ2-3
size: .
CDR3: CASSSRTGPDTQYF
DNA: TGTGCCAGCAGTTCCCGGACGGGACCAGATACGCAGTATTTT

V: TRBV27
D: .
J: TRBJ1-3
size: .
CDR3: CASSRSGFSGNTIYF
DNA: TGTGCCAGCAGTAGATCAGGGTTTTCTGGAAACACCATATATTTT

V: TRBV9
D: .
J: TRBJ2-1
size: .
CDR3: CASSTRTHNEQFF
DNA: TGTGCCAGCAGCACTCGGACTCACAATGAGCAGTTCTTC

V: TRBV10-3
D: TRBD2
J: TRBJ2-1
size: .
CDR3: CAISAGLAPSSYNEQFF
DNA: TGTGCCATCAGTGCGGGACTAGCGCCGAGCTCCTACAATGAGCAGTTCTTC

V: TRBV7-3
D: TRBD1
J: TRBJ1-1
size: .
CDR3: CASSPGRGPNTEAFF
DNA: TGTGCCAGCAGCCCAGGGAGGGGGCCTAACACTGAAGCTTTCTTT

V: TRBV2
D: .
J: TRBJ2-7
size: .
CDR3: CASSAKGFSYEQYF
DNA: TGTGCCAGCAGTGCGAAGGGATTCTCCTACGAGCAGTACTTC

V: TRBV19
D: TRBD2
J: TRBJ2-1
size: .
CDR3: CASSVTSGRYNEQFF
DNA: TGTGCCAGCAGTGTGACTAGCGGGAGATACAATGAGCAGTTCTTC

V: TRBV9
D: .
J: TRBJ2-7
size: .
CDR3: CASSVGPRGESYEQYF
DNA: TGTGCCAGCAGCGTAGGTCCCAGGGGAGAGTCCTACGAGCAGTACTTC

V: TRBV4-2
D: .
J: TRBJ2-5
size: .
CDR3: CASSQERMSPGGTQYF
DNA: TGTGCCAGCAGCCAAGAGAGGATGTCCCCCGGGGGGACCCAGTACTTC

V: TRBV13
D: .
J: TRBJ2-3
size: .
CDR3: CASNQGGTDTQYF
DNA: TGTGCCAGCAACCAAGGGGGCACAGATACGCAGTATTTT

V: TRBV7-2
D: TRBD2
J: TRBJ2-3
size: .
CDR3: CASSQAGGGSSRDTQYF
DNA: TGTGCCAGCAGCCAGGCCGGCGGGGGATCCTCGAGGGATACGCAGTATTTT

V: TRBV7-3
D: .
J: TRBJ2-1
size: .
CDR3: CASSLRGSTSYNEQFF
DNA: TGTGCCAGCAGCTTAAGAGGGAGCACATCCTACAATGAGCAGTTCTTC

V: TRBV19
D: .
J: TRBJ1-2
size: .
CDR3: CASSINWRGGYGYTF
DNA: TGTGCCAGTAGTATCAATTGGAGGGGCGGCTATGGCTACACCTTC

V: TRBV19
D: .
J: TRBJ1-1
size: .
CDR3: CASGPRVGTEAFF
DNA: TGTGCCAGTGGACCACGGGTCGGCACTGAAGCTTTCTTT

V: TRBV5-6
D: .
J: TRBJ2-1
size: .
CDR3: CASSLGGGSREFF
DNA: TGTGCCAGCAGCTTGGGAGGAGGCAGCCGGGAGTTCTTC

V: TRBV2
D: TRBD2
J: TRBJ2-7
size: .
CDR3: CASSTLAGGRGTYEQYF
DNA: TGTGCCAGCAGTACCCTAGCGGGAGGCCGGGGTACATACGAGCAGTACTTC

V: TRBV5-4
D: TRBD2
J: TRBJ2-1
size: .
CDR3: CASSLGLAGVSHSYNEQFF
DNA: TGTGCCAGCAGCTTGGGACTAGCGGGAGTTTCGCACTCCTACAATGAGCAGTTCTTC

V: TRBV5-1
D: TRBD2
J: TRBJ2-1
size: .
CDR3: CASSSGTSGSNEQFF
DNA: TGCGCCAGCAGCTCCGGGACTAGCGGGAGTAATGAGCAGTTCTTC

V: TRBV5-1
D: .
J: TRBJ2-5
size: .
CDR3: CASSLAGVQETQYF
DNA: TGCGCCAGCAGCTTGGCCGGTGTCCAAGAGACCCAGTACTTC

V: TRBV19
D: TRBD2
J: TRBJ2-1
size: .
CDR3: CASSIRGLAENEQFF
DNA: TGTGCCAGTAGTATTAGGGGACTAGCGGAGAATGAGCAGTTCTTC

V: TRBV6-5
D: .
J: TRBJ2-2
size: .
CDR3: CASRNDRSPGELFF
DNA: TGTGCCAGCAGAAATGACAGGTCCCCCGGGGAGCTGTTTTTT

V: TRBV5-1
D: .
J: TRBJ2-5
size: .
CDR3: CASSSWTSGDETQYF
DNA: TGCGCCAGCAGCTCTTGGACCTCCGGGGACGAGACCCAGTACTTC

V: TRBV28
D: TRBD2
J: TRBJ2-7
size: few
CDR3: CASSRTSGITYEQYF
DNA: TGTGCCAGCAGCCGTACTAGCGGGATAACCTACGAGCAGTACTTC

V: TRBV28
D: .
J: TRBJ1-1
size: .
CDR3: CASSPRAGHTEAFF
DNA: TGTGCCAGCAGCCCCAGGGCGGGACACACTGAAGCTTTCTTT